The entry below describes one TCR beta chain. Its antigen remains unidentified. A much larger clone lies a single base off, so this may be a read error. The sample comes from a study of breast tumors, draining lymph nodes, adjacent tissues. Overall study findings and caveats: Most tumor T cells seemingly derive from lymph node, then expand in tumor.

The CDR3 is 14 residues long. Trimming shortened V by 6 bases and J by 1 base, and 13 bases separated the two germline ends. Germline loops: CDR1 MNHNS, CDR2 SASEGT. Axillary draining lymph nodes of breast cancer patients supplied the node samples. MiXCR, applied by TCRdb to the multiplex PCR reads, yields one record per CDR3 protein. The sample has 130,000 or so distinct CDR3 sequences, 30% to 35% seen once. This clonotype originated in a female donor with breast cancer. Some clones in this sample may be carry-over from other donors' samples. The sequenced sample consisted of axillary lymph node tissue. V and J are TRBV6-1 and TRBJ2-7, with a weak D call TRBD1 (6 bases). In DNA form, the CDR3 reads TGTGCCAGCAGGCAAAACAGGGAATCCTACGAGCAGTACTTC. Amino acids: CASRQNRESYEQYF.